Following are 23 T cell receptor beta chains from one sample sequenced in a study of cytomegalovirus exposure and HLA in healthy donors. The PCR had 60 Vbeta and 13 Jbeta primers. Measured with immunoSEQ multiplex PCR; TCRdb has only the in-frame clones, and not every one. The repertoire holds approximately 200,000 clones, with 85% as singletons. The specimen sequenced was PBMCs. The origin of the receptors is a human donor in good health.

The CDR3 nucleotides read TGCGCCAGCAGCGCATACGGGACAGCGAACACTGAAGCTTTCTTT. This codes for CASSAYGTANTEAFF. The chain has TRBV5-1 and TRBJ1-1; TRBD1 matches at 7 bases. The CDR3 is 15 amino acids. The germline CDR1 and CDR2 sequences are SGHRS and YFSETQ. Trimming took 4 bases from V and 1 from J; bases not matched to a gene: 7.

The chain links TRBV7-3 to TRBJ2-2, with D possibly being TRBD1 (6 bases). Germline V gene sequence: CDR1 SGHTA, CDR2 FQGTGA. V shed 5 bases and J shed 2 bases, with 18 bases lying between them. The CDR3 runs 17 residues. The CDR3 loop reads CASSPQGQTANTGELFF. The CDR3 DNA reads TGTGCCAGCAGCCCCCAAGGACAGACCGCAAACACCGGGGAGCTGTTTTTT.

In DNA form, the CDR3 reads TGTGCCAGCAGCTTAGCGGGAGACGGGGAGCTGTTTTTT. This gives the protein CASSLAGDGELFF. This chain links TRBV7-3 with TRBJ2-2; 7 nucleotides match TRBD2. V dropped 2 bases and J dropped 7; count of bases not matched to a gene: 1. The germline CDR1 and CDR2 sequences are SGHTA and FQGTGA. The CDR3 is 13 residues long.

Only a few counts were recorded for this clone. The rearrangement links TRBV12-5 to TRBJ1-3, with D possibly matching TRBD1 (5 bases). V was trimmed by 0 bases and J by 0 bases, leaving 15 bases between them. CDR3 length: 18 amino acids. Germline values: CDR1 LGHNT, CDR2 FRNRAP. CDR3 sequence reads: CASGLVLGPGLSGNTIYF. The CDR3 DNA reads TGTGCTAGTGGTTTGGTACTGGGGCCAGGCCTCTCTGGAAACACCATATATTTT.

This CDR3 is CASSVDHLSGTQYF. CDR3 in DNA: TGTGCCAGCAGCGTAGATCATCTTTCGGGTACGCAGTATTTT. The chain couples TRBV9 to TRBJ2-3; D gene unclear. Trimming left V 0 bases short and J 8 bases short, with 13 bases between. The germline V gene has CDR1 SGDLS and CDR2 YYNGEE. This CDR3 region has 14 residues. Complete variable domain (other parts from reference TRBV9 and TRBJ2-3): DSGVTQTPKHLITATGQRVTLRCSPRSGDLSVYWYQQSLDQGLQFLIQYYNGEERAKGNILERFSAQQFPDLHSELNLSSLELGDSALYFCASSVDHLSGTQYFGPGTRLTVL.

In this sample, this clone turned up a few times. The chain couples TRBV19 to TRBJ2-1, with 8 bases that match TRBD1. The CDR3 is 15 residues long. V lost 5 bases and J lost 2; bases outside the gene matches: 5. Germline V CDR1 and CDR2: LNHDA, SQIVND (reference sequence). The CDR3 reads CASSLIRGPYNEQFF. Written as DNA, the CDR3 is TGTGCCAGTAGTCTCATCAGGGGGCCCTACAATGAGCAGTTCTTC.

Here the CDR3 DNA reads TGTGCCAGCAGCAGAGCAGGTGCAACTAATGAAAAACTGTTTTTT. This sequence encodes CASSRAGATNEKLFF. The rearrangement joins TRBV2 to TRBJ1-4; no clear D. Trimming stripped 6 bases from V and 0 bases from J, with 11 bases between. The germline V gene has CDR1 SNHLY and CDR2 FYNNEI. The CDR3 consists of 15 residues.

This chain joins TRBV18 and TRBJ2-3, with TRBD2 identical over 11 bases. The CDR3 has 19 amino acids. J was trimmed by 2 bases and V by 0 bases; bases with no gene match: 10. Per the germline V gene, CDR1 is KGHSH and CDR2 is LQKENI. The CDR3 reads CASSPPRGTSGGLTDTQYF. The CDR3 DNA reads as TGTGCCAGCTCACCACCCAGGGGGACTAGCGGAGGACTCACAGATACGCAGTATTTT. Filled out from reference TRBV18 and TRBJ2-3, the complete variable domain reads NAGVMQNPRHLVRRRGQEARLRCSPMKGHSHVYWYRQLPEEGLKFMVYLQKENIIDESGMPKERFSAEFPKEGPSILRIQQVVRGDSAAYFCASSPPRGTSGGLTDTQYFGPGTRLTVL.

This chain uses TRBV29-1 with TRBJ2-5, with 7 bases matching TRBD1. The DNA end lines up better with TRBJ2-7; the J call may be wrong. CDR1 SQVTM and CDR2 ANQGSEA come from the germline V gene. The CDR3 covers 14 residues. CDR3: CSVNRGYSSYEQYF. CDR3 coding DNA: TGCAGCGTCAACAGGGGTTACAGCTCCTACGAGCAGTACTTC.

This clone was seen more than once but under ten times. V is TRBV6-1 and J is TRBJ2-3; D perhaps matches TRBD1 (5 bases). CDR1 is MNHNS and CDR2 is SASEGT in the germline V gene. The ends were cut back, 4 bases at V and 0 bases at J, with 5 bases in the middle. This CDR3 has 13 amino acids. The CDR3 sequence: CASSGQSTDTQYF. DNA of the CDR3: TGTGCCAGCAGTGGACAGAGCACAGATACGCAGTATTTT.

The chain has TRBV2 and TRBJ2-1, with D possibly matching TRBD1 (5 bases). The germline V gene has CDR1 SNHLY and CDR2 FYNNEI. V was clipped by 7 bases and J by 7 bases, with 17 bases between them. The CDR3 totals 14 residues. As DNA, the CDR3 is TGTGCCAGCATGGGGCAGCCGTTAGGAAATGAGCAGTTCTTC. The encoded protein is CASMGQPLGNEQFF.

The chain is built from TRBV10-3 and TRBJ2-1; 9 bases match TRBD1. V lost 6 bases, J lost 12 bases, and 6 bases stayed unmatched. CDR1 and CDR2 from the germline V gene are ENHRY and SYGVKD. This CDR3 is 12 amino acids long. The CDR3 coding sequence is TGTGCCATCAGGGGGGGACAGGGAGGGCAGTTCTTC. Translating it yields CAIRGGQGGQFF.

The chain is built from TRBV9 and TRBJ2-3; D may be TRBD2 (5 bases). This CDR3 region has 15 residues. The V end was cut by 0 bases, the J end by 0 bases, with 8 bases between. The germline V gene encodes CDR1 SGDLS and CDR2 YYNGEE. CDR3 bases: TGTGCCAGCAGCGTAGACGGGAAAAGCACAGATACGCAGTATTTT. The encoded protein is CASSVDGKSTDTQYF.

The J gene is TRBJ2-5, the V gene TRBV27; maybe TRBD1 (7 bases). The CDR3 is made up of 13 amino acids. V dropped 4 bases and J dropped 4 bases, with 10 bases sitting between them. CDR1 and CDR2 from the germline V gene are MNHEY and SMNVEV (reference sequence). CDR3 sequence (DNA): TGTGCCAGCAGTTACAGGGGAGGAGAGACCCAGTACTTC. It yields the protein CASSYRGGETQYF.

This clone was detected only once. V and J are TRBV9 and TRBJ1-1, with 7 bases lining up with TRBD1. This CDR3 contains 13 residues. CDR1 is SGDLS and CDR2 is YYNGEE in the germline V gene. The J segment lost 5 bases and the V segment lost 7 bases, leaving 8 bases of the junction unmatched. The CDR3 loop is CASQGGSETEAFF. CDR3 sequence (DNA): TGTGCCAGCCAGGGGGGTAGCGAAACTGAAGCTTTCTTT.

For the CDR3, the DNA is TGTGCCAGCAGTTACGGAGGGACAGGGGGTCTCTCTGAAGCTTTCTTT. It specifies CASSYGGTGGLSEAFF. J is TRBJ1-1 and V is TRBV6-5, with 11 bases lining up with TRBD1. The ends lost 2 bases at V and 6 bases at J; junction bases unmatched: 8. Germline V gives CDR1 MNHEY, CDR2 SVGAGI. This CDR3 has 16 residues.

V and J are TRBV10-3 and TRBJ1-5; tentatively, D is TRBD1 (6 bases). The V and J ends lost 10 bases and 4 bases respectively, with 17 bases between them. Per germline, CDR1 ENHRY and CDR2 SYGVKD. There are 14 residues in the CDR3. The CDR3 DNA sequence: TGTGCCAGGGGCCCGGACAGAGTAAATCAGCCCCAGCATTTT. It translates to CARGPDRVNQPQHF.

The chain couples TRBV11-2 to TRBJ1-1; D may be TRBD1 (5 bases). Germline V gene sequence: CDR1 SGHAT, CDR2 FQNNGV. The V and J ends lost 1 base and 10 bases respectively, with 13 bases between them. CDR3 size: 13 residues. CDR3 sequence (DNA): TGTGCCAGCAGCTTAGCCCTGGGGGGGAGAGCTTTCTTT. As protein: CASSLALGGRAFF.

This clone was seen just once. V and J are TRBV4-3 and TRBJ2-1, with D maybe TRBD1 (5 bases). CDR3 length: 18 amino acids. Trimming cost V 0 bases and J 2 bases, with 17 bases left between them. Germline V gene sequence: CDR1 LGHNA, CDR2 YSLEER. The CDR3 DNA is TGCGCCAGCAGCCAAGATTTGATAGGCCAGGGAACCTACAATGAGCAGTTCTTC. This encodes CASSQDLIGQGTYNEQFF.

A single count supports this clone. J is TRBJ2-2 and V is TRBV6-6; D perhaps matches TRBD2 (6 bases). The CDR3 contains 13 residues. Germline V gene lookup returns CDR1 MNHNY and CDR2 SVGAGI (reference sequence). The V end was cut by 7 bases, the J end by 12 bases, with 18 bases between. The DNA for the CDR3 is TGTGCCAGCACCAACGGGGGTGGCGGTCAGCTGTTTTTT. Translation gives CASTNGGGGQLFF.

The chain uses TRBV28 and TRBJ2-1, with 7 positions matching TRBD1. Germline assignment: CDR1 MDHEN and CDR2 SYDVKM. Losses at the gene ends were 7 bases for V and 4 bases for J; bases not matched to a gene: 4. The CDR3 length is 13 residues. The CDR3, as DNA: TGTGCCAGCACCCCGACAGGGTACAATGAGCAGTTCTTC. Its protein product is CASTPTGYNEQFF.

The J gene is TRBJ2-7, the V gene TRBV5-6; D possibly corresponds to TRBD1 (6 bases). CDR3 size: 14 residues. V dropped 5 bases and J dropped 5 bases, with 17 bases sitting between them. Germline CDR1 reads SGHDT; CDR2 reads YYEEEE. The CDR3 sequence: CASRSGRGFHEQYF. Written as DNA, the CDR3 is TGTGCCAGCAGGAGTGGCAGGGGCTTCCACGAGCAGTACTTC.

This clone was recorded only once. This chain links TRBV19 with TRBJ2-5; 10 bases are a match to TRBD2. The CDR3 has 17 amino acids. V gave up 0 bases and J gave up 4 bases; unmatched junction bases: 8. CDR1 is LNHDA and CDR2 is SQIVND in the germline V gene (reference sequence). The CDR3 sequence is CASSIEGVAGGRETQYF. The CDR3 DNA follows: TGTGCCAGTAGTATAGAAGGAGTAGCGGGAGGACGAGAGACCCAGTACTTC.